A single sample gave rise to the 6 T cell receptor beta chains below, sequenced in a study of shared clonotypes between healthy human individuals. Sequenced by immunoSEQ multiplex PCR; TCRdb stores in-frame clones only, minus some. In the table there are around 1.9 million clones, around 93% of which are singletons. Naive-designated CD8 cells lacked CD45RO, were positively enriched for CCR7, and omitted terminally differentiated effector memory CD45RA+ cells. The sequencing input was naive CD8+ T cells from PBMCs. Source of these receptors: a man aged 18 to 29 in good health. Some clones in this sample may be carry-over from other donors' samples.

The genes are TRBV13 and TRBJ2-2, with D possibly TRBD2 on 6 matching bases. Trimming cost V 5 bases and J 3 bases, with 13 bases left between them. This CDR3 has 15 residues. In germline, CDR1 is PRHDT, CDR2 FYEKMQ (reference sequence). DNA for the CDR3: TGTGCCAGCAGCCTAGTGGGGGAGGACACCGGGGAGCTGTTTTTT. The encoded protein is CASSLVGEDTGELFF. Using reference TRBV13 and TRBJ2-2 for the parts outside the CDR3, the full variable domain is AAGVIQSPRHLIKEKRETATLKCYPIPRHDTVYWYQQGPGQDPQFLISFYEKMQSDKGSIPDRFSAQQFSDYHSELNMSSLELGDSALYFCASSLVGEDTGELFFGEGSRLTVL.

This clone was recorded a few times. Different DNA sequences within this sample yield the same CDR3. The rearrangement joins TRBV28 to TRBJ1-1; D uncertain. This CDR3 is 13 amino acids long. Trimming left V 1 base short and J 5 bases short, with 8 bases between. Germline CDR1 and CDR2: MDHEN and SYDVKM. CDR3: CASSLSRRTEAFF. The CDR3 DNA follows: TGTGCCAGCAGTTTATCAAGGAGGACTGAAGCTTTCTTT.

This clone has a single count. The junction differs from germline at one of its ends, possibly a read error. The chain uses TRBV19 and TRBJ1-3; D might be TRBD1 (5 bases). Germline V lookup: CDR1 LNHDA, CDR2 SQIVND (reference sequence). This CDR3 is built from 12 residues. CDR3 in DNA: TGTGCCAGTAGTACCTACAACGGGGCCCGGAATTTT. Amino acids: CASSTYNGARNF. The full variable domain, its missing parts supplied by reference TRBV19 and TRBJ1-3, is DGGITQSPKYLFRKEGQNVTLSCEQNLNHDAMYWYRQDPGQGLRLIYYSQIVNDFQKGDIAEGYSVSREKKESFPLTVTSAQKNPTAFYLCASSTYNGARNFGEGSWLTVV.

This chain links TRBV7-2 with TRBJ2-7; D unresolved. This CDR3 has 15 amino acids. V was cut by 2 bases and J by 1 base, with 12 bases left in between. Germline loops: CDR1 SGHTA, CDR2 FQGNSA. CDR3 in amino acids: CASSLKVPLSYEQYF. DNA of the CDR3: TGTGCCAGCAGCTTAAAGGTCCCCTTGTCCTACGAGCAGTACTTC.

This chain links TRBV2 with TRBJ2-5; 9 nucleotides line up with TRBD1. From germline, CDR1 is SNHLY and CDR2 FYNNEI. With V trimmed by 10 bases and J by 6 bases, 9 bases remained unmatched. The CDR3 runs 13 residues. CDR3 residues: CAIPGQGPKTQYF. The CDR3 nucleotides are TGTGCCATTCCGGGACAGGGACCGAAGACCCAGTACTTC. The variable domain in full, completed from reference TRBV2 and TRBJ2-5, reads EPEVTQTPSHQVTQMGQEVILRCVPISNHLYFYWYRQILGQKVEFLVSFYNNEISEKSEIFDDQFSVERPDGSNFTLKIRSTKLEDSAMYFCAIPGQGPKTQYFGPGTRLLVL.

This clone occurred once. The chain couples TRBV27 to TRBJ1-1; the D is unclear. The V gene's germline CDR1 is MNHEY and CDR2 SMNVEV (reference sequence). This CDR3 has 15 amino acids. Trimming removed 3 bases at V and 0 bases at J, with 11 bases between. The CDR3 region is CASSLFKGVNTEAFF. The CDR3 DNA reads as TGTGCCAGCAGTTTGTTTAAGGGAGTGAACACTGAAGCTTTCTTT.